The 18 T cell receptor beta chains given below trace back to one sample, sequenced in a study of CD8+ T cells in alopecia areata. cDNA serving as the sequencing template came from extracted, reverse transcribed RNA. Measured with immunoSEQ multiplex PCR; TCRdb has only the in-frame clones, and not every one. There are 110,000 or so clones in the sample; about two fifths occur only once, and approximately 3% lies in the top ten. The sequencing input was CD4+ T cells sorted from blood. The receptor set was obtained from a human donor with alopecia areata.

The chain uses TRBV29-1 and TRBJ2-3; unclear D gene. The V gene's germline CDR1 is SQVTM and CDR2 ANQGSEA. Between the trimmed V and J ends, which lost 5 bases and 4 bases, there was a span of 7 bases. This CDR3 region has 11 residues. The CDR3 is CSVTRSDTQYF. CDR3 nucleotides: TGCAGCGTTACCCGCTCAGATACGCAGTATTTT.

The gene calls are TRBV29-1 and TRBJ1-1; D ambiguous. V was trimmed by 8 bases and J by 3 bases, leaving 10 bases between them. There are 11 residues in the CDR3. Germline lookup yields CDR1 SQVTM and CDR2 ANQGSEA. The chain's CDR3 is CSSTGHTEAFF. CDR3 nucleotide sequence: TGCAGCTCGACCGGACACACTGAAGCTTTCTTT.

This chain joins TRBV9 and TRBJ1-6; D is possibly TRBD1 (5 bases). V was trimmed by 2 bases and J by 10 bases, leaving 10 bases between them. CDR1 is SGDLS, CDR2 YYNGEE, per germline. This CDR3 has 13 amino acids. This CDR3 reads CASSVETESPLHF. CDR3 bases: TGTGCCAGCAGCGTGGAGACAGAATCACCCCTCCACTTT. Using reference TRBV9 and TRBJ1-6 for the parts outside the CDR3, the full variable domain is DSGVTQTPKHLITATGQRVTLRCSPRSGDLSVYWYQQSLDQGLQFLIQYYNGEERAKGNILERFSAQQFPDLHSELNLSSLELGDSALYFCASSVETESPLHFGNGTRLTVT.

Points on this clone: The same CDR3 also results from other DNA sequences found in this sample. The genes are TRBV29-1 and TRBJ2-5; D not resolved. Trimming took 4 bases from V and 5 from J, leaving 8 bases between them. There are 11 residues in the CDR3. Looked up from germline, CDR1 is SQVTM and CDR2 is ANQGSEA. Here the CDR3 reads CSVGPRETQYF. CDR3 nucleotides: TGCAGCGTTGGGCCCCGGGAGACCCAGTACTTC.

This chain connects TRBV7-2 to TRBJ2-3, with D perhaps given as TRBD1 or TRBD2 (7 bases each). Germline V lookup: CDR1 SGHTA, CDR2 FQGNSA. This CDR3 spans 17 amino acids. Trimming cost V 4 bases and J 2 bases, with 19 bases left between them. CDR3 loop: CASSSTPAGQLTDTQYF. The CDR3 nucleotides read TGTGCCAGCAGCTCGACACCAGCGGGACAGCTCACAGATACGCAGTATTTT.

The sample holds a few counts of this clone. The chain employs TRBV14 and TRBJ1-5; D is ambiguous. Germline lookup yields CDR1 SGHDN and CDR2 FVKESK. The ends were cut back, 0 bases at V and 9 bases at J, with 18 bases in the middle. The CDR3 runs 16 residues. Written as DNA, the CDR3 is TGTGCCAGCAGCCAAGAGGGCGGCCGGCTCTATGGGCCCCAGCATTTT. Amino acids: CASSQEGGRLYGPQHF.

The chain links TRBV7-9 to TRBJ1-1, with D tentatively TRBD1 (5 bases). The CDR3 totals 14 residues. With 2 bases removed from V and 7 bases from J, the gap between germline ends came to 14 bases. Germline loops: CDR1 SEHNR, CDR2 FQNEAQ (reference sequence). CDR3 amino acids: CASSLMSRVDEAFF. CDR3 nucleotides: TGTGCCAGCAGCTTAATGAGCAGGGTGGATGAAGCTTTCTTT.

This clone showed up just a few times. The chain recombines TRBV15 with TRBJ1-1, with 9 bases matching TRBD1. The CDR3 loop spans 14 amino acids. J gave up 4 bases and V 3 bases, and 3 bases lay outside the gene matches. Germline-derived CDR1 and CDR2 are LNHNV and YYDKDF (reference sequence). CDR3: CATSRLTGGTEAFF. Here the CDR3 DNA reads TGTGCCACCAGCAGGTTGACAGGGGGCACTGAAGCTTTCTTT.

The chain employs TRBV29-1 and TRBJ1-2; a weak D match, TRBD1 (5 bases). From germline, CDR1 is SQVTM and CDR2 ANQGSEA. The germline V and J ends were trimmed by 3 bases and 8 bases, with 13 bases remaining between them. This CDR3 spans 12 amino acids. The CDR3 loop is CSVDRVLEGYTF. CDR3 nucleotide sequence: TGCAGCGTTGACAGGGTGCTGGAGGGCTACACCTTC. Supplemented by reference TRBV29-1 and TRBJ1-2, the full variable domain reads SAVISQKPSRDICQRGTSLTIQCQVDSQVTMMFWYRQQPGQSLTLIATANQGSEATYESGFVIDKFPISRPNLTFSTLTVSNMSPEDSSIYLCSVDRVLEGYTFGSGTRLTVV.

The genes are TRBV30 and TRBJ2-3; possible D gene TRBD2, 5 bases. Germline values: CDR1 GTSNPN, CDR2 SVGIG (reference sequence). This CDR3 contains 14 residues. The V end lost 4 bases, the J end lost 0 bases, and 11 bases lay between the germline ends. The CDR3 DNA sequence: TGTGCCTGGACTCTCGGACTTAGCACAGATACGCAGTATTTT. Translating gives CAWTLGLSTDTQYF.

The chain employs TRBV20-1 and TRBJ1-1; 8 bases are shared with TRBD1. Unmatched junction bases numbered 4, after V lost 5 bases and J lost 8 bases. CDR1 and CDR2 from the germline V gene are DFQATT and SNEGSKA (reference sequence). The CDR3 length is 11 residues. CDR3 coding DNA: TGCAGTGCTTGGGACAGGAGAGAAGCTTTCTTT. Its translation is CSAWDRREAFF.

The CDR3 nucleotides read TGTGCCAGCTCACCACGCTTTTCCGGGACAGAAGGCGAGCAGTACTTC. It translates to CASSPRFSGTEGEQYF. V is TRBV18 and J is TRBJ2-7; 7 nucleotides align to TRBD1. Unmatched junction bases numbered 12, after V lost 1 base and J lost 6 bases. From germline, CDR1 is KGHSH and CDR2 LQKENI. This CDR3 contains 16 residues.

This clone was picked up a small number of times. J is TRBJ2-1 and V is TRBV28, with TRBD1 matching 9 bases. CDR3 size: 15 residues. Trimming cost V 6 bases and J 5 bases; bases outside gene matches: 8. Germline V gives CDR1 MDHEN, CDR2 SYDVKM. For the CDR3, the DNA is TGTGCCAGCAGGGGGCCGGGACAGGGCAACAATGAGCAGTTCTTC. This sequence encodes CASRGPGQGNNEQFF. Using reference TRBV28 and TRBJ2-1 for the parts outside the CDR3, the full variable domain is DVKVTQSSRYLVKRTGEKVFLECVQDMDHENMFWYRQDPGLGLRLIYFSYDVKMKEKGDIPEGYSVSREKKERFSLILESASTNQTSMYLCASRGPGQGNNEQFFGPGTRLTVL.

This chain joins TRBV9 and TRBJ2-5, with D unclear. Germline V gene lookup returns CDR1 SGDLS and CDR2 YYNGEE. The CDR3 contains 12 residues. V dropped 1 base and J dropped 0 bases, with 1 base sitting between them. CDR3 DNA sequence: TGTGCCAGCAGCGTAAACCAAGAGACCCAGTACTTC. It translates to CASSVNQETQYF. Combining the CDR3 with reference TRBV9 and TRBJ2-5 gives the whole variable domain DSGVTQTPKHLITATGQRVTLRCSPRSGDLSVYWYQQSLDQGLQFLIQYYNGEERAKGNILERFSAQQFPDLHSELNLSSLELGDSALYFCASSVNQETQYFGPGTRLLVL.

The chain employs TRBV29-1 and TRBJ1-1; D call uncertain. This CDR3 contains 15 residues. Germline CDR1 reads SQVTM; CDR2 reads ANQGSEA. V was shortened by 2 bases and J by 0 bases, with 13 bases between the two germline ends. This CDR3 reads CSVELASKMNTEAFF. The CDR3 bases are TGCAGCGTTGAATTGGCAAGTAAAATGAACACTGAAGCTTTCTTT.

The chain recombines TRBV29-1 with TRBJ2-2; 10 positions agree with TRBD1. V lost 7 bases to trimming and J lost 6 bases; unmatched junction nucleotides: 5. Looked up from germline, CDR1 is SQVTM and CDR2 is ANQGSEA. This CDR3 contains 13 residues. CDR3: CSAWGTGAGELFF. For the CDR3, the DNA is TGCAGCGCCTGGGGGACAGGGGCCGGGGAGCTGTTTTTT.

Concerning this clone itself: The sample carries other DNA sequences with the same CDR3. The V and J genes are TRBV7-2 and TRBJ2-5; D ambiguous. CDR1 and CDR2 from the germline V gene are SGHTA and FQGNSA. CDR3 length: 13 residues. The V end lost 1 base, the J end lost 1 base, and 4 bases lay between the germline ends. The DNA of the CDR3 is TGTGCCAGCAGCTTAGGGCGCCAAGAGACCCAGTACTTC. Translated, it gives CASSLGRQETQYF.

The V and J genes are TRBV23-1 and TRBJ2-5; tentative D call: TRBD1 (6 bases). TRBV23-1 is designated an ORF whose function remains uncertain. The CDR3 contains 14 residues. The V gene lost 0 bases and the J gene lost 3 bases, with 8 bases spanning the gap. The CDR3 region is CASSQSGGKETQYF. In DNA form, the CDR3 reads TGCGCCAGCAGTCAATCAGGGGGAAAAGAGACCCAGTACTTC.